One and the same sample provided the 32 T cell receptor beta chains below, sequenced in a study of T cells in Graves' hyperthyroidism and ophthalmopathy. Researchers took RNA transcripts and amplified the TCR beta CDR3 regions from them. With the HTBI primer set, the TCR CDR3 went through a first round of RT-PCR. TCRdb itself ran the multiplex PCR reads through MiXCR, one entry per CDR3 protein. The sample gives about 400,000 distinct CDR3 sequences, around 14% of which show up once; 32% is in the top ten. Sequencing was carried out using blood. These receptors were obtained from a woman aged 25 to 39 with Graves' hyperthyroidism.

The chain has TRBV6-1 and TRBJ2-3; D is undetermined. The germline CDR1 and CDR2 sequences are MNHNS and SASEGT. The CDR3 spans 15 residues. V was shortened by 4 bases and J by 1 base, with 12 bases between the two germline ends. CDR3 bases: TGTGCCAGCAGTGGAGTTGGGGTGGGCACAGATACGCAGTATTTT. This translates into CASSGVGVGTDTQYF.

The gene calls are TRBV29-1 and TRBJ2-2; D remains unclear. CDR3 size: 11 residues. V lost 4 bases to trimming and J lost 3 bases, with 3 bases between them. Germline V gene data show CDR1 as SQVTM and CDR2 as ANQGSEA. The CDR3 sequence: CSVGDTGELFF. The CDR3 bases are TGCAGCGTTGGTGACACCGGGGAGCTGTTTTTT.

V gene TRBV20-1 combines with J gene TRBJ1-2, with D unresolved. CDR3 length: 11 amino acids. The V end was cut by 3 bases, the J end by 5 bases, with 7 bases between. From germline, CDR1 is DFQATT and CDR2 SNEGSKA (reference sequence). CDR3 loop: CSASNVYGYTF. The CDR3 coding sequence is TGCAGTGCTAGTAATGTATATGGCTACACCTTC.

This chain connects TRBV10-3 to TRBJ2-5; 8 bases agree with TRBD1. Trimming at V came to 6 bases and at J to 5 bases, leaving 11 bases not matched to a gene. The V gene's germline CDR1 is ENHRY and CDR2 SYGVKD. The CDR3 is 15 residues long. CDR3 protein: CAISDTTGAGETQYF. CDR3 nucleotides: TGTGCCATCAGCGACACGACAGGGGCGGGGGAGACCCAGTACTTC.

This clonotype was recorded many times. CDR3 nucleotide sequence: TGCAGTGCTAGACACATTACGGGGGCGGGACGGATCACAGATACGCAGTATTTT. Translating gives CSARHITGAGRITDTQYF. The V and J genes are TRBV20-1 and TRBJ2-3, with D perhaps matching TRBD1 or TRBD2 (6 bases each). Deletions cut 2 bases from V and 2 bases from J, with 23 bases between. Germline V gene data show CDR1 as DFQATT and CDR2 as SNEGSKA (reference sequence). CDR3 length: 18 residues.

The chain couples TRBV6-5 to TRBJ2-1; 11 nucleotides match TRBD1. The germline gives CDR1 MNHEY, CDR2 SVGAGI. The CDR3 is made up of 19 amino acids. Trimming cost V 0 bases and J 5 bases; bases outside gene matches: 12. In DNA, the CDR3 is TGTGCCAGCAGTTACTCCACCCCCGGGACAGGGGGTTTTAACAATGAGCAGTTCTTC. Protein product: CASSYSTPGTGGFNNEQFF.

This clonotype was recorded many times. This rearrangement joins TRBV11-2 to TRBJ1-2; D is unresolved. V lost 2 bases, J lost 8 bases, and 15 bases lay in between. The CDR3 runs 14 residues. Germline lookup yields CDR1 SGHAT and CDR2 FQNNGV. CDR3 residues: CASSLLGLRGGYTF. In nucleotides, the CDR3 is TGTGCCAGCAGCTTATTGGGTCTCCGAGGAGGCTACACCTTC.

As concerns this clonotype: This clone may be a read error of a much larger clone one base away. The conserved phenylalanine or tryptophan normally closing the CDR3 is absent here, so this likely arose from a read error. The rearrangement joins TRBV5-1 to TRBJ2-7; a weak D match, TRBD2 (7 bases). The CDR3 sequence is 14 residues long. Trimming removed 4 bases at V and 9 bases at J, with 20 bases between. From germline, CDR1 is SGHRS and CDR2 YFSETQ. DNA for the CDR3: TGCGCCAGCAGCCCCCGCGGGGGCTTTTTAGCGCAGTACCTC. This translates into CASSPRGGFLAQYL.

In its sample, this clonotype was seen once. The chain couples TRBV27 to TRBJ2-7; the match to TRBD1 covers 7 bases. Germline assignment: CDR1 MNHEY and CDR2 SMNVEV (reference sequence). The V segment lost 6 bases and the J segment 3 bases; nucleotides outside the gene matches: 11. CDR3 length: 15 residues. Written as DNA, the CDR3 is TGTGCCAGCAGCACTGGACAGGTTGGGATCTACGAGCAGTACTTC. Its protein product is CASSTGQVGIYEQYF.

The chain combines TRBV5-1 with TRBJ1-6, with a tentative D call TRBD1 (6 bases). Trimming cost V 0 bases and J 7 bases, with 8 bases left between them. Germline assignment: CDR1 SGHRS and CDR2 YFSETQ. The CDR3 spans 14 residues. This chain's CDR3 is CASSLEGGNSPLHF. The CDR3 nucleotides are TGCGCCAGCAGCTTGGAGGGGGGGAATTCACCCCTCCACTTT.

The rearrangement joins TRBV15 to TRBJ2-3; D is uncertain. Germline-derived CDR1 and CDR2 are LNHNV and YYDKDF (reference sequence). This CDR3 has 12 amino acids. Between the trimmed V and J ends, which lost 4 bases and 6 bases, there was a span of 8 bases. The chain's CDR3 is CATSKMGDTQYF. In DNA, the CDR3 is TGTGCCACCAGCAAGATGGGCGATACGCAGTATTTT.

The chain is built from TRBV19 and TRBJ2-7; D tentatively fits TRBD1 or TRBD2 (5 bases each). The CDR3 runs to 15 residues. V lost 9 bases and J lost 2, with 20 bases in between. CDR1 LNHDA and CDR2 SQIVND come from the germline V gene (reference sequence). The CDR3 sequence: CARTRGFRIPYEQYF. CDR3 DNA sequence: TGTGCCAGAACGAGGGGCTTCAGGATACCCTACGAGCAGTACTTC.

This clonotype was detected ten times or more. The chain uses TRBV6-2 or TRBV6-3 and TRBJ2-1, with D hard to call. The length of the CDR3 is 12 residues. V was trimmed by 6 bases and J by 6 bases, leaving 9 bases between them. The V gene's germline CDR1 is MNHEY and CDR2 SVGEGT. In DNA form, the CDR3 reads TGTGCCAGCAGCCTCCCAAGCAATGAGCAGTTCTTC. Its translation: CASSLPSNEQFF.

The chain uses TRBV6-1 and TRBJ2-3, with D possibly matching TRBD1 (6 bases). The CDR3 length is 13 residues. The germline V gene encodes CDR1 MNHNS and CDR2 SASEGT. V lost 2 bases to trimming and J lost 13 bases, with 16 bases between them. The CDR3 nucleotides are TGTGCCAGCAGTGAATCGGACAGAGAGAGAGAGTATTTT. Protein: CASSESDREREYF.

This clonotype was observed a few times. The V and J genes are TRBV9 and TRBJ1-3; D gene unclear. The CDR3 is made up of 14 amino acids. V lost 1 base, J lost 2 bases, and 7 bases lay in between. The germline V gene encodes CDR1 SGDLS and CDR2 YYNGEE. Written as DNA, the CDR3 is TGTGCCAGCAGCGTAACAGACACTGGAAACACCATATATTTT. This gives the protein CASSVTDTGNTIYF.

For this clonotype: Germline and junction disagree at one end, which may indicate a read error. V usage is TRBV20-1 and J usage is TRBJ2-1; 9 bases line up with TRBD1. Germline CDR1 DFQATT, CDR2 SNEGSKA (reference sequence). The length of the CDR3 is 12 residues. For the CDR3, the DNA is TGCGGTGCTAGCAGACAGGGGGTTGAGCAGTTCTTC. Protein sequence: CGASRQGVEQFF.

The sample holds a few counts of this clonotype. V is TRBV19 and J is TRBJ2-5; D gene ambiguous. This CDR3 comprises 14 residues. V was clipped by 4 bases and J by 10 bases, with 19 bases between them. Germline CDR1 and CDR2: LNHDA and SQIVND (reference sequence). CDR3 loop: CASSSTRSSWDQYF. In nucleotides, the CDR3 is TGTGCCAGTAGTAGTACACGGTCCTCTTGGGACCAGTACTTC.

This clonotype was counted ten times or more. The chain couples TRBV12-3 or TRBV12-4 to TRBJ1-4; possible D gene TRBD1, 5 bases. V was cut by 3 bases and J by 7 bases, with 15 bases left in between. The CDR3 has 15 residues. Here the CDR3 DNA reads TGTGCCAGCAGTTTTGGCACGGGACGGGTTGAAAAACTGTTTTTT. It yields the protein CASSFGTGRVEKLFF.

This clonotype was recorded many times. The chain has TRBV30 and TRBJ1-1, with D possibly TRBD1 on 6 matching bases. There are 12 residues in the CDR3. Per the germline V gene, CDR1 is GTSNPN and CDR2 is SVGIG (reference sequence). V gave up 2 bases and J gave up 7 bases, with 11 bases separating them. CDR3 residues: CAWSFRQVEAFF. The CDR3 bases are TGTGCCTGGAGTTTTCGACAGGTTGAAGCTTTCTTT. Using reference TRBV30 and TRBJ1-1 for the parts outside the CDR3, the full variable domain is SQTIHQWPATLVQPVGSPLSLECTVEGTSNPNLYWYRQAAGRGLQLLFYSVGIGQISSEVPQNLSASRPQDRQFILSSKKLLLSDSGFYLCAWSFRQVEAFFGQGTRLTVV.

This chain links TRBV20-1 with TRBJ2-1, with 12 bases matching TRBD2. Germline V gives CDR1 DFQATT, CDR2 SNEGSKA (reference sequence). V lost 2 bases to trimming and J lost 8 bases; unmatched junction nucleotides: 7. The CDR3 loop spans 15 amino acids. The CDR3 DNA follows: TGCAGTGCTAGACGACTAGCGGGGGCAGGCCATGAGCAGTTCTTC. Translating gives CSARRLAGAGHEQFF.

The chain uses TRBV3-1 and TRBJ2-1; unclear D gene. V was pared by 4 bases and J by 13 bases, with 17 bases between. This CDR3 has 13 amino acids. From germline, CDR1 is LGHDT and CDR2 YNNKEL (reference sequence). The CDR3 region has the DNA TGTGCCAGCAGCCCCCTGATGGGCGTGGGTCAGTTCTTC. Amino acid sequence: CASSPLMGVGQFF.

This clonotype appeared a few times. The chain joins TRBV28 to TRBJ2-2; TRBD2 matches 8 bases. The J segment lost 7 bases and the V segment lost 10 bases, leaving 8 bases of the junction unmatched. The germline V gene encodes CDR1 MDHEN and CDR2 SYDVKM. The CDR3 spans 13 residues. The CDR3 spells CATKREYGGELFF. The CDR3 nucleotides are TGTGCCACAAAGCGGGAGTACGGCGGGGAGCTGTTTTTT.

The chain joins TRBV20-1 to TRBJ2-4; D is unclear. Per the germline V gene, CDR1 is DFQATT and CDR2 is SNEGSKA (reference sequence). Trimming took 0 bases from V and 11 from J, leaving 17 bases between them. CDR3 size: 14 residues. CDR3 DNA sequence: TGCAGTGCTAGAGACTCCCTATCACGGAACGTTCAGTACTTC. Protein sequence: CSARDSLSRNVQYF.

This clonotype has ten or more counts. The rearrangement uses TRBV3-1 and TRBJ2-1, with 12 bases fitting TRBD2. V dropped 4 bases and J dropped 13; count of bases not matched to a gene: 8. The CDR3 extends over 14 amino acids. CDR1 is LGHDT, CDR2 YNNKEL, per germline (reference sequence). In DNA form, the CDR3 reads TGTGCCAGCAGCCCCACAGTGACTAGCGGGAGACAGTTCTTC. It codes for CASSPTVTSGRQFF.

This clonotype was seen repeatedly, ten times or more. The chain couples TRBV13 to TRBJ2-7; D is perhaps TRBD2 (5 bases). The CDR3 is made up of 14 amino acids. V lost 5 bases and J 5 bases, leaving 16 bases between the germline ends. Germline loops: CDR1 PRHDT, CDR2 FYEKMQ (reference sequence). CDR3 region: CASSPGGLGDEQYF. The CDR3 DNA is TGTGCCAGCAGCCCCGGTGGTCTCGGGGACGAGCAGTACTTC. Drawing the rest from reference TRBV13 and TRBJ2-7, the complete variable domain is AAGVIQSPRHLIKEKRETATLKCYPIPRHDTVYWYQQGPGQDPQFLISFYEKMQSDKGSIPDRFSAQQFSDYHSELNMSSLELGDSALYFCASSPGGLGDEQYFGPGTRLTVT.

This clonotype was detected many times. V and J are TRBV7-3 and TRBJ2-1; the match to TRBD2 covers 9 bases. The CDR3 has 21 residues. The trim removed 0 bases at V and 2 bases at J, leaving 17 bases unmatched. Germline loops: CDR1 SGHTA, CDR2 FQGTGA. DNA for the CDR3: TGTGCCAGCAGCTTAACGGGGGGTGGCGGGAGGGCATCCCGGGCCTACAATGAGCAGTTCTTC. Encoded protein: CASSLTGGGGRASRAYNEQFF.

This clonotype has ten or more counts. The gene calls are TRBV20-1 and TRBJ2-3; tentative D call: TRBD2 (6 bases). V lost 3 bases to trimming and J lost 1 base, with 11 bases between them. Germline values: CDR1 DFQATT, CDR2 SNEGSKA (reference sequence). CDR3 length: 14 residues. CDR3 protein: CSARGTGGTDTQYF. The CDR3 DNA reads as TGCAGTGCTAGGGGTACGGGGGGCACAGATACGCAGTATTTT.

This clonotype was recorded many times. The V gene is TRBV15, the J gene TRBJ1-2; no definite D call. V was shortened by 2 bases and J by 4 bases, with 14 bases between the two germline ends. This CDR3 comprises 15 residues. Looked up from germline, CDR1 is LNHNV and CDR2 is YYDKDF (reference sequence). Here the CDR3 reads CATSRTNSFGYGYTF. CDR3 nucleotide sequence: TGTGCCACCAGCAGAACCAATTCGTTCGGCTATGGCTACACCTTC.

This clonotype was picked up many times. In nucleotides, the CDR3 is TGTGCCAGCAGCTTAGTTCGGGCAGGGAATAATGAAAAACTGTTTTTT. Its protein is CASSLVRAGNNEKLFF. The chain uses TRBV7-2 and TRBJ1-4; D perhaps matches TRBD1 (5 bases). This CDR3 is built from 16 residues. The germline gives CDR1 SGHTA, CDR2 FQGNSA. Between the trimmed V and J ends, which lost 1 base and 4 bases, there was a span of 13 bases.

This clonotype was counted between two and nine times. This chain links TRBV28 with TRBJ1-3; TRBD1 matches at 9 bases. The CDR3 extends over 16 amino acids. Germline assignment: CDR1 MDHEN and CDR2 SYDVKM. With 5 bases clipped from V and 4 bases from J, the junction kept 9 bases outside the gene matches. CDR3 bases: TGTGCCAGCAGTACCACCGGGACAGGGAGAGGAAACACCATATATTTT. Its translation is CASSTTGTGRGNTIYF.

This clonotype was seen a handful of times. The chain links TRBV12-3 or TRBV12-4 to TRBJ1-2, with 7 bases lining up with TRBD1. The CDR3 runs 14 residues. V shed 0 bases, J shed 5 bases, and the junction held 3 bases outside the gene matches. CDR3 in DNA: TGTGCCAGCAGTTTAGCCGGGACAGCTTATGGCTACACCTTC. Translating it yields CASSLAGTAYGYTF.

This clonotype occurred many times. The rearrangement joins TRBV7-9 to TRBJ2-1; 12 bases are shared with TRBD2. Germline trimming cut 5 bases from V and 8 bases from J; bases unmatched to any gene: 10. The CDR3 is 16 amino acids. In germline, CDR1 is SEHNR, CDR2 FQNEAQ (reference sequence). The CDR3 sequence: CASSPPLAGGPDEQFF. CDR3 nucleotide sequence: TGTGCCAGCAGCCCCCCGCTAGCGGGAGGGCCGGATGAGCAGTTCTTC. The full variable domain, completed using reference TRBV7-9 and TRBJ2-1, is DTGVSQNPRHKITKRGQNVTFRCDPISEHNRLYWYRQTLGQGPEFLTYFQNEAQLEKSRLLSDRFSAERPKGSFSTLEIQRTEQGDSAMYLCASSPPLAGGPDEQFFGPGTRLTVL.